This record concerns one T cell receptor (beta chain) sequence. No antigen is known for it. This specimen belongs to a study of post-analysis software for immune sequencing data. Study-level points and caveats: Higher frequency in patients than in controls was seen for about five TRBV segments, with TRBV5-6, TRBV5-1 and TRBV20-1 among them. Normalized Chao1 diversity in multiple sclerosis patients fell significantly below that of controls. By F measure, strong co-clustering occurred among samples prepared in the same batch.

Unique molecular identifiers were present in the TCR beta cDNA libraries. Some 500,000 cDNA molecules were recovered from an input of 1 to 10 million T cells. TCRdb fed the PCR reads into MiXCR, producing one record per CDR3 protein. The sample contains approximately 460,000 distinct CDR3 sequences, around 40% of which appear only once. The V gene lost 3 bases and the J gene lost 4 bases, with 12 bases spanning the gap. CDR3 length equals 14 residues. Germline CDR1 reads SNHLY; CDR2 reads FYNNEI. Sequenced material: blood. The sequence was obtained from a girl aged 10-17 years with multiple sclerosis. This chain uses TRBV2 with TRBJ1-1, with TRBD1 as a possible D gene (5 bases). This CDR3 is CASSEEIGGTEAFF. The CDR3 DNA is TGTGCCAGCAGTGAGGAGATCGGGGGCACTGAAGCTTTCTTT.